This passage covers 30 T cell receptor beta chains from one sample sequenced in a study of regulatory T cells in long-lasting Graves disease. Time point denoted: newly diagnosed GD, antithyroid drugs for less than 3 months. Researchers made the TCR library from RNA that was extracted from PBMCs. Sequencing libraries for TCR beta were prepared with iRepertoire HTBI primers and Arm-PCR of CDR3 regions. TCRdb re-analysed the multiplex PCR reads in MiXCR, keeping a single row per CDR3 protein. Among 440,000 or so distinct CDR3 sequences listed, under 15% were seen once. These data also formed part of another study, on T cells in Graves' hyperthyroidism and ophthalmopathy.

The starting material was peripheral blood mononuclear cells (PBMCs), obtained at new diagnosis, from a patient treated with antithyroid drugs. All receptors derive from a woman between 25 and 40 years old with Graves disease.

V is TRBV7-9 and J is TRBJ1-4, with D perhaps matching TRBD1 (5 bases). The CDR3 length is 15 residues. The V end lost 2 bases, the J end lost 8 bases, and 15 bases lay between the germline ends. The germline V gene has CDR1 SEHNR and CDR2 FQNEAQ (reference sequence). The DNA of the CDR3 is TGTGCCAGCAGCTTAACGGGACCCGGGCCAGAAAAACTGTTTTTT. Translating gives CASSLTGPGPEKLFF. The variable domain in full, with the rest retrieved from reference TRBV7-9 and TRBJ1-4, is DTGVSQNPRHKITKRGQNVTFRCDPISEHNRLYWYRQTLGQGPEFLTYFQNEAQLEKSRLLSDRFSAERPKGSFSTLEIQRTEQGDSAMYLCASSLTGPGPEKLFFGSGTQLSVL.

This clonotype is a singleton in its sample. The rearrangement links TRBV20-1 to TRBJ2-2; 11 nucleotides agree with TRBD2. V lost 0 bases to trimming and J lost 3 bases; unmatched junction nucleotides: 9. Germline CDR1 and CDR2: DFQATT and SNEGSKA (reference sequence). This CDR3 has 18 amino acids. Here the CDR3 reads CSARDLLAGDQDTGELFF. CDR3 DNA: TGCAGTGCTAGAGACCTACTAGCGGGAGATCAGGACACCGGGGAGCTGTTTTTT.

Many counts were recorded for this clonotype. The rearrangement joins TRBV10-3 to TRBJ2-1, with TRBD2 matching over 7 bases. Per germline, CDR1 ENHRY and CDR2 SYGVKD. CDR3 length: 16 residues. The junction had 10 bases not matched to a gene; V was cut back by 3 bases and J by 5 bases. CDR3 protein: CAISDRLAAWDNEQFF. The CDR3 coding sequence is TGTGCCATCAGTGACCGACTAGCAGCCTGGGACAATGAGCAGTTCTTC.

This chain joins TRBV28 and TRBJ1-6; D remains ambiguous. V lost 5 bases to trimming and J lost 6 bases, with 17 bases between them. CDR3 length: 16 amino acids. Germline V gene sequence: CDR1 MDHEN, CDR2 SYDVKM. CDR3 in DNA: TGTGCCAGCAGTCTCCCCGGGTCTGCGGGTAATTCACCCCTCCACTTT. As protein: CASSLPGSAGNSPLHF.

The gene calls are TRBV12-3 or TRBV12-4 and TRBJ1-3, with TRBD1 as a possible D gene (6 bases). CDR3 size: 13 residues. The CDR3 DNA reads TGTGCAGACAACAGGGTTGGTGGGAACACCATATATTTT. It codes for CADNRVGGNTIYF.

This sequence joins TRBV28 and TRBJ1-1; maybe TRBD1 (6 bases). Germline CDR1 reads MDHEN; CDR2 reads SYDVKM. V lost 6 bases and J 7 bases, leaving 15 bases between the germline ends. The CDR3 extends over 13 amino acids. In nucleotides, the CDR3 is TGTGCCAGCAGCTCTACTGACAGGTATGAAGCTTTCTTT. It translates to CASSSTDRYEAFF.

This clonotype was counted at least ten times. V is TRBV6-2 or TRBV6-3 and J is TRBJ1-2; D gene unclear. The CDR3 totals 13 residues. From germline, CDR1 is MNHEY and CDR2 SVGEGT. The V gene lost 0 bases and the J gene lost 7 bases, with 9 bases spanning the gap. The CDR3 reads CASSYSTQGGYTF. As DNA, the CDR3 is TGTGCCAGCAGTTACTCGACCCAAGGTGGCTACACCTTC.

This clonotype was seen at least ten times. The chain couples TRBV20-1 to TRBJ2-7; the match to TRBD1 covers 7 bases. The CDR3 consists of 13 residues. Per the germline V gene, CDR1 is DFQATT and CDR2 is SNEGSKA (reference sequence). Germline trimming cut 3 bases from V and 2 bases from J; bases unmatched to any gene: 4. In DNA form, the CDR3 reads TGCAGTGCTAGGGGGACAGAGCCCTACGAGCAGTACTTC. Encoded protein: CSARGTEPYEQYF.

This clonotype was recorded a few times. The J gene is TRBJ2-5, the V gene TRBV19; 7 bases match TRBD2. The CDR3 length is 14 residues. The germline V gene has CDR1 LNHDA and CDR2 SQIVND (reference sequence). Losses at the gene ends were 5 bases for V and 5 bases for J; bases not matched to a gene: 8. CDR3 in amino acids: CASSQLSGFETQYF. In nucleotides, the CDR3 is TGTGCCAGTAGTCAGCTTAGCGGGTTCGAGACCCAGTACTTC.

This clonotype has a count of ten or more. V gene TRBV6-1 combines with J gene TRBJ1-1; TRBD1 might be the D (6 bases). The CDR3 is 13 amino acids. Germline-derived CDR1 and CDR2 are MNHNS and SASEGT. Trimming pared 7 bases from V and 3 bases from J, leaving 12 bases between. In nucleotides, the CDR3 is TGTGCCAGCAAGAACGGGGGGCACACTGAAGCTTTCTTT. Translation: CASKNGGHTEAFF.

This clonotype was observed a handful of times. This rearrangement joins TRBV29-1 to TRBJ2-7, with TRBD2 matching 8 bases. V lost 3 bases and J lost 3; bases outside the gene matches: 10. The CDR3 contains 15 residues. Per the germline V gene, CDR1 is SQVTM and CDR2 is ANQGSEA. Here the CDR3 DNA reads TGCAGCGTTGAGGGGGAGCGGGAGAGCGTCTACGAGCAGTACTTC. It encodes CSVEGERESVYEQYF.

This clonotype was detected only a few times. The CDR3 DNA reads as TGCAGTGCTAGAGATCTCAGGGCTAGCGGGAGAGTGGGGCAGTATTTT. Its protein is CSARDLRASGRVGQYF. The chain joins TRBV20-1 to TRBJ2-3; 10 positions match TRBD2. Looked up from germline, CDR1 is DFQATT and CDR2 is SNEGSKA (reference sequence). Germline trimming cut 0 bases from V and 11 bases from J; bases unmatched to any gene: 14. The length of the CDR3 is 16 residues.

The J gene is TRBJ2-2, the V gene TRBV9; D unclear. The V end lost 0 bases, the J end lost 6 bases, and 12 bases lay between the germline ends. CDR3 length: 15 amino acids. The V gene's germline CDR1 is SGDLS and CDR2 YYNGEE. The DNA for the CDR3 is TGTGCCAGCAGCGTAGAGCCCAGGTGGGCCGGGGAGCTGTTTTTT. This gives the protein CASSVEPRWAGELFF. The full variable domain, rest sourced from reference TRBV9 and TRBJ2-2, is DSGVTQTPKHLITATGQRVTLRCSPRSGDLSVYWYQQSLDQGLQFLIQYYNGEERAKGNILERFSAQQFPDLHSELNLSSLELGDSALYFCASSVEPRWAGELFFGEGSRLTVL.

The chain combines TRBV27 with TRBJ1-2; a possible D gene is TRBD1 (5 bases). V lost 3 bases, J lost 1 base, and 12 bases lay in between. Per germline, CDR1 MNHEY and CDR2 SMNVEV (reference sequence). CDR3 length: 15 residues. The chain's CDR3 is CASSFSQALNYGYTF. The CDR3, as DNA: TGTGCCAGCAGTTTTTCACAGGCCCTTAACTATGGCTACACCTTC.

There are many counts of this clonotype. The rearrangement joins TRBV2 to TRBJ2-3; 7 nucleotides agree with TRBD2. Germline V gene data show CDR1 as SNHLY and CDR2 as FYNNEI. The CDR3 has 16 amino acids. Trimming cost V 3 bases and J 0 bases; bases outside gene matches: 6. CDR3 sequence reads: CASSESSGPSTDTQYF. As DNA, the CDR3 is TGTGCCAGCAGTGAGTCTAGCGGACCTAGCACAGATACGCAGTATTTT.

This clonotype was picked up a small number of times. The V call is TRBV24-1, the J call TRBJ2-1, with D hard to call. Trimming removed 5 bases from V and 7 bases from J, with 14 bases in between. The germline CDR1 and CDR2 sequences are KGHDR and SFDVKD. The CDR3 totals 14 residues. The CDR3 here is CATSARFGLNEQFF. The CDR3 nucleotides read TGTGCCACCAGTGCCCGGTTTGGCCTGAATGAGCAGTTCTTC.

The chain links TRBV5-1 to TRBJ2-6; D unresolved. Germline V CDR1 and CDR2: SGHRS, YFSETQ. Trimming shortened V by 0 bases and J by 0 bases, and 10 bases separated the two germline ends. This CDR3 has 17 amino acids. The CDR3 sequence is CASSLVGRSSGANVLTF. Written as DNA, the CDR3 is TGCGCCAGCAGCTTGGTAGGACGGTCCTCTGGGGCCAACGTCCTGACTTTC. The full variable domain, its missing parts supplied by reference TRBV5-1 and TRBJ2-6, is KAGVTQTPRYLIKTRGQQVTLSCSPISGHRSVSWYQQTPGQGLQFLFEYFSETQRNKGNFPGRFSGRQFSNSRSEMNVSTLELGDSALYLCASSLVGRSSGANVLTFGAGSRLTVL.

In this sample, this clonotype turned up once. The gene calls are TRBV28 and TRBJ2-5; D could derive from TRBD1 or TRBD2 (6 bases each). Germline assignment: CDR1 MDHEN and CDR2 SYDVKM. V shed 7 bases and J shed 9 bases, with 21 bases lying between them. There are 14 residues in the CDR3. This CDR3 reads CASTIRGAAGAQYF. Here the CDR3 DNA reads TGTGCCAGCACCATTAGGGGGGCCGCTGGGGCCCAGTACTTC.

The chain recombines TRBV30 with TRBJ1-2; no reliable D call. The germline V and J ends were trimmed by 3 bases and 1 base, with 15 bases remaining between them. Germline V gene data show CDR1 as GTSNPN and CDR2 as SVGIG (reference sequence). This CDR3 region has 15 residues. CDR3 coding DNA: TGTGCCTGGAGCCCCTTTACCGAGGTTAACTATGGCTACACCTTC. Its protein is CAWSPFTEVNYGYTF.

The table lists this clonotype with many counts. The CDR3 loop is CASSESRDRMGTEAFF. CDR3 sequence (DNA): TGTGCCAGCAGTGAATCCCGGGACAGGATGGGCACTGAAGCTTTCTTT. The chain links TRBV2 to TRBJ1-1, with 8 bases fitting TRBD1. There are 16 residues in the CDR3. V lost 2 bases to trimming and J lost 4 bases; unmatched junction nucleotides: 9. Per the germline V gene, CDR1 is SNHLY and CDR2 is FYNNEI.

In this sample, this clonotype turned up a few times. The chain joins TRBV5-1 to TRBJ1-6; no clear D. The V gene lost 1 base and the J gene lost 8 bases, with 4 bases spanning the gap. The CDR3 is 12 amino acids. Germline V gives CDR1 SGHRS, CDR2 YFSETQ. The CDR3 DNA reads as TGCGCCAGCAGCTTGTCGGATTCACCCCTCCACTTT. It codes for CASSLSDSPLHF.

This clonotype was recorded many times. CDR3 residues: CASSLVPGRTDTQYF. CDR3 nucleotides: TGTGCCAGCAGTTTAGTGCCAGGACGCACAGATACGCAGTATTTT. The rearrangement uses TRBV28 and TRBJ2-3; D gene uncertain. V lost 2 bases and J lost 1, with 10 bases in between. CDR1 is MDHEN and CDR2 is SYDVKM in the germline V gene. The CDR3 is 15 amino acids.

The chain uses TRBV28 and TRBJ2-2; 11 bases align to TRBD2. Per the germline V gene, CDR1 is MDHEN and CDR2 is SYDVKM. The CDR3 has 17 residues. The trim removed 4 bases at V and 5 bases at J, leaving 9 bases unmatched. The CDR3 DNA reads as TGTGCCAGCAGTTCTCCTAGCGGGGGGCGGGGTACCGGGGAGCTGTTTTTT. Translating it yields CASSSPSGGRGTGELFF.

Many counts were recorded for this clonotype. The rearrangement uses TRBV12-3 or TRBV12-4 and TRBJ2-1; TRBD2 matches at 11 bases. The CDR3 spans 17 residues. Trimming removed 5 bases from V and 3 bases from J; junction bases left unmatched: 9. CDR3: CASSLSALAGVYNEQFF. CDR3 DNA: TGTGCCAGCAGTCTCTCGGCACTAGCGGGAGTCTACAATGAGCAGTTCTTC.

This chain uses TRBV20-1 with TRBJ1-1; D is uncertain. The CDR3 runs 11 residues. CDR1 and CDR2 from the germline V gene are DFQATT and SNEGSKA (reference sequence). The V and J ends lost 3 bases and 1 base respectively, with 3 bases between them. CDR3: CSARRNTEAFF. The CDR3 bases are TGCAGTGCTAGGAGGAACACTGAAGCTTTCTTT.

The chain couples TRBV10-1 to TRBJ1-4; D remains ambiguous. Germline V CDR1 and CDR2: WNHNN, SYGVQD (reference sequence). The CDR3 covers 11 residues. V lost 2 bases and J lost 7, with 2 bases in between. This chain's CDR3 is CASSEGEKLFF. CDR3 bases: TGCGCCAGCAGTGAGGGTGAAAAACTGTTTTTT.

Ten or more counts support this clonotype. The chain recombines TRBV20-1 with TRBJ1-4, with 10 bases identical to TRBD1. This CDR3 is built from 13 residues. Germline assignment: CDR1 DFQATT and CDR2 SNEGSKA (reference sequence). The CDR3, as DNA: TGCAGCGGGACAGGGGTGACTAATGAAAAACTGTTTTTT. Residues: CSGTGVTNEKLFF.

This clonotype has at least ten counts. This chain's CDR3 is CAWSVRDGTSVFF. CDR3 bases: TGTGCCTGGAGTGTACGGGATGGGACTAGTGTCTTCTTC. The chain carries TRBV30 and TRBJ2-1; 8 bases are a match to TRBD2. The CDR3 loop spans 13 amino acids. Trimming cost V 0 bases and J 16 bases; bases outside gene matches: 11. The germline CDR1 and CDR2 sequences are GTSNPN and SVGIG (reference sequence).

This clonotype has more than one count but fewer than ten. This rearrangement joins TRBV18 to TRBJ2-1; either TRBD1 or TRBD2 may supply D (5 bases each). Germline CDR1 and CDR2: KGHSH and LQKENI. The CDR3 loop spans 16 amino acids. V shed 3 bases and J shed 0 bases, with 12 bases lying between them. CDR3 region: CASSPGDARSYNEQFF. The CDR3 DNA reads TGTGCCAGCTCACCGGGGGACGCCCGCTCCTACAATGAGCAGTTCTTC.

The chain carries TRBV6-1 and TRBJ2-1, with TRBD2 matching over 8 bases. With 10 bases clipped from V and 8 bases from J, the junction kept 10 bases outside the gene matches. The CDR3 length is 13 residues. Germline V gene data show CDR1 as MNHNS and CDR2 as SASEGT. CDR3 in amino acids: CATGVLREDEQFF. In nucleotides, the CDR3 is TGTGCCACTGGGGTGTTGCGGGAGGATGAGCAGTTCTTC.